These 20 T cell receptor beta chains were sequenced from one sample in a study of blood T cell repertoires in COVID-19. Assay used: immunoSEQ multiplex PCR; TCRdb lists only in-frame clones, some missing. The table records 150,000 to 250,000 clones, about 95% of them present only once. Source material: peripheral blood. The receptors were gathered from a man aged 25 to 40 with COVID-19, enrolled during active disease.

The CDR3, as DNA: TGTGCCAGCAGCTCGATGACAGGGGCCACAGATACGCAGTATTTT. Translated, it gives CASSSMTGATDTQYF. The chain recombines TRBV7-9 with TRBJ2-3, with 8 bases lining up with TRBD1. Germline lookup yields CDR1 SEHNR and CDR2 FQNEAQ (reference sequence). This CDR3 is 15 amino acids long. V dropped 4 bases and J dropped 2; count of bases not matched to a gene: 5.

The J gene is TRBJ2-1, the V gene TRBV6-1; 7 positions agree with TRBD2. The CDR3 has 16 residues. J was trimmed by 7 bases and V by 0 bases; bases with no gene match: 9. CDR1 and CDR2 (germline): MNHNS, SASEGT. CDR3 protein: CASSEAAAPGRNEQFF. The CDR3 DNA follows: TGTGCCAGCAGTGAAGCCGCCGCCCCCGGGAGGAATGAGCAGTTCTTC.

The V gene is TRBV11-3, the J gene TRBJ2-1; TRBD2 matches 8 bases. V lost 3 bases, J lost 4 bases, and 5 bases stayed unmatched. In germline, CDR1 is SGHNT, CDR2 YENEEA. The length of the CDR3 is 15 residues. The CDR3 here is CASSFNIAGYNEQFF. The CDR3 region has the DNA TGTGCCAGCAGCTTCAATATAGCGGGATACAATGAGCAGTTCTTC. Full variable domain (rest looked up from reference TRBV11-3 and TRBJ2-1): EAGVVQSPRYKIIEKKQPVAFWCNPISGHNTLYWYLQNLGQGPELLIRYENEEAVDDSQLPKDRFSAERLKGVDSTLKIQPAELGDSAVYLCASSFNIAGYNEQFFGPGTRLTVL.

This clone showed up just a few times. Different DNA sequences within this sample yield the same CDR3. The CDR3 coding sequence is TGTGCCAGCAGGGACAGGGCTAACTATGGCTACACCTTC. Translated, it gives CASRDRANYGYTF. This chain links TRBV6-5 with TRBJ1-2; 8 bases are a match to TRBD1. The CDR3 has 13 amino acids. The V gene's germline CDR1 is MNHEY and CDR2 SVGAGI. Trimming removed 6 bases from V and 0 bases from J; junction bases left unmatched: 0.

The chain uses TRBV9 and TRBJ2-3, with TRBD2 matching over 11 bases. CDR1 is SGDLS, CDR2 YYNGEE, per germline. This CDR3 has 16 residues. Unmatched junction bases numbered 8, after V lost 7 bases and J lost 1 base. The CDR3 region is CASSPLSGGGTDTQYF. The CDR3 DNA is TGTGCCAGCTCCCCCCTTAGCGGGGGGGGCACAGATACGCAGTATTTT.

The CDR3 DNA sequence: TGCGCCAGCAGCCAAGACCCAGTTGGCAATCAGCCCCAGCATTTT. Amino acid sequence: CASSQDPVGNQPQHF. The genes are TRBV4-1 and TRBJ1-5; D unresolved. CDR3 length: 15 amino acids. Trimming stripped 0 bases from V and 2 bases from J, with 8 bases between. Germline V gene data show CDR1 as MGHRA and CDR2 as YSYEKL.

The V gene is TRBV18, the J gene TRBJ1-4; D not resolved. The CDR3 loop spans 18 amino acids. Trimming removed 6 bases from V and 0 bases from J, with 20 bases in between. CDR1 is KGHSH and CDR2 is LQKENI in the germline V gene. The chain's CDR3 is CASSLTQLTSATNEKLFF. CDR3 coding DNA: TGTGCCAGCTCCCTGACTCAACTAACAAGTGCAACTAATGAAAAACTGTTTTTT.

The chain uses TRBV30 and TRBJ1-1; 8 bases match TRBD1. V was pared by 0 bases and J by 3 bases, with 9 bases of the junction left unmatched. The CDR3 spans 16 residues. Germline CDR1 and CDR2: GTSNPN and SVGIG (reference sequence). CDR3 loop: CAWSVRSYRGYTEAFF. Written as DNA, the CDR3 is TGTGCCTGGAGTGTTCGGTCATACAGGGGGTACACTGAAGCTTTCTTT.

J is TRBJ2-7 and V is TRBV19, with 12 bases identical to TRBD2. J gave up 7 bases and V 5 bases, and 9 bases lay outside the gene matches. The CDR3 runs to 15 residues. In germline, CDR1 is LNHDA, CDR2 SQIVND (reference sequence). In DNA form, the CDR3 reads TGTGCCAGTAGTGTTCTAGCGGGGGGGCCTAAGGAGCAGTACTTC. It yields the protein CASSVLAGGPKEQYF.

The chain has TRBV14 and TRBJ2-1; D possibly corresponds to TRBD2 (5 bases). CDR3 length equals 17 residues. V was trimmed by 5 bases and J by 2 bases, leaving 19 bases between them. CDR1 and CDR2 (germline): SGHDN, FVKESK. CDR3 coding DNA: TGTGCCAGCAGCTACTCATCGTTGGACTTACCCTACAATGAGCAGTTCTTC. Amino acid sequence: CASSYSSLDLPYNEQFF.

The gene calls are TRBV19 and TRBJ1-2; D is unclear. Germline V gives CDR1 LNHDA, CDR2 SQIVND (reference sequence). The CDR3 sequence is 14 residues long. Trimming took off 8 bases at V and 4 bases at J, with 17 bases between the two ends. This CDR3 is CASGPGFTVYGYTF. For the CDR3, the DNA is TGTGCCAGTGGTCCGGGTTTTACTGTCTATGGCTACACCTTC.

The V call is TRBV4-1, the J call TRBJ2-1, with 7 positions matching TRBD1. CDR3 length: 18 residues. CDR1 MGHRA and CDR2 YSYEKL come from the germline V gene. V lost 6 bases, J lost 3 bases, and 17 bases stayed unmatched. This CDR3 is CASRYRTGSVVYYNEQFF. The CDR3 nucleotides are TGCGCCAGCAGGTATCGGACAGGCAGCGTAGTTTACTACAATGAGCAGTTCTTC.

This sequence joins TRBV9 and TRBJ2-1, with TRBD2 matching over 11 bases. This CDR3 is 16 amino acids long. Unmatched junction bases numbered 6, after V lost 0 bases and J lost 7 bases. Germline loops: CDR1 SGDLS, CDR2 YYNGEE. The CDR3 loop reads CASSVEPSGGFNEQFF. The DNA of the CDR3 is TGTGCCAGCAGCGTAGAGCCTAGCGGGGGGTTTAATGAGCAGTTCTTC. The whole variable domain, filled in from reference TRBV9 and TRBJ2-1, reads DSGVTQTPKHLITATGQRVTLRCSPRSGDLSVYWYQQSLDQGLQFLIQYYNGEERAKGNILERFSAQQFPDLHSELNLSSLELGDSALYFCASSVEPSGGFNEQFFGPGTRLTVL.

This chain connects TRBV18 to TRBJ2-7; tentatively, D is TRBD1 (6 bases). This CDR3 has 14 residues. Per germline, CDR1 KGHSH and CDR2 LQKENI. V gave up 1 base and J gave up 6 bases, with 13 bases separating them. The CDR3 bases are TGTGCCAGCTCACCACAGACAGGTTATCGCGAGCAGTACTTC. This encodes CASSPQTGYREQYF.

The chain links TRBV11-1 to TRBJ2-7, with D possibly being TRBD1 (6 bases). Trimming shortened V by 5 bases and J by 5 bases, and 19 bases separated the two germline ends. In germline, CDR1 is SGHAT, CDR2 FQDESV (reference sequence). The CDR3 runs 15 residues. CDR3 sequence reads: CASSLYRQVPNEQYF. The CDR3 DNA follows: TGTGCCAGCAGCCTATATAGACAGGTCCCTAACGAGCAGTACTTC.

V and J are TRBV19 and TRBJ2-3; 9 bases align to TRBD2. Germline-derived CDR1 and CDR2 are LNHDA and SQIVND (reference sequence). The CDR3 has 15 residues. V was clipped by 1 base and J by 1 base; unmatched bases: 0. The chain's CDR3 is CASSIGLAGTDTQYF. CDR3 nucleotide sequence: TGTGCCAGTAGTATAGGACTAGCGGGCACAGATACGCAGTATTTT.

This clone was observed once. The chain is built from TRBV5-1 and TRBJ2-3; 12 bases are a match to TRBD2. The CDR3 is 18 amino acids. From germline, CDR1 is SGHRS and CDR2 YFSETQ. V lost 2 bases to trimming and J lost 2 bases; unmatched junction nucleotides: 9. CDR3 sequence: CASSLLSLAGGNTDTQYF. CDR3 in DNA: TGCGCCAGCAGCTTATTATCACTAGCGGGGGGAAACACAGATACGCAGTATTTT.

V usage is TRBV3-1 (or the pseudogene TRBV3-2) and J usage is TRBJ1-5, with D possibly being TRBD1 (6 bases). The CDR3 runs 15 residues. Trimming cost V 0 bases and J 4 bases, with 10 bases left between them. Germline CDR1 LGHDT, CDR2 YNNKEL (reference sequence). The DNA for the CDR3 is TGTGCCAGCAGCCAAGACGGGACACGAAATCAGCCCCAGCATTTT. Residues: CASSQDGTRNQPQHF.

The chain joins TRBV7-3 to TRBJ1-2, with a weak D call TRBD1 (5 bases). Germline V gives CDR1 SGHTA, CDR2 FQGTGA. CDR3 length: 12 residues. V shed 9 bases and J shed 6 bases, with 14 bases lying between them. CDR3 amino acids: CARPRGGHGYTF. The CDR3 coding sequence is TGTGCCAGGCCGCGGGGGGGACATGGCTACACCTTC.

The chain is built from TRBV13 and TRBJ1-3; 9 bases line up with TRBD1. This CDR3 is built from 14 residues. The germline V gene encodes CDR1 PRHDT and CDR2 FYEKMQ (reference sequence). J gave up 10 bases and V 7 bases, and 11 bases lay outside the gene matches. Here the CDR3 DNA reads TGTGCCAGCACCCCAGACAGGGGGTCCTCAACCATATATTTT. Protein sequence: CASTPDRGSSTIYF. Complete variable domain (other parts from reference TRBV13 and TRBJ1-3): AAGVIQSPRHLIKEKRETATLKCYPIPRHDTVYWYQQGPGQDPQFLISFYEKMQSDKGSIPDRFSAQQFSDYHSELNMSSLELGDSALYFCASTPDRGSSTIYFGEGSWLTVV.